This T cell receptor beta chain was observed in a study of blood T cell repertoires in COVID-19. The germline V and J ends were trimmed by 4 bases and 4 bases, with 22 bases remaining between them. Germline CDR1 LGHDT, CDR2 YNNKEL (reference sequence). The CDR3 is made up of 17 amino acids. Per the authors' pipeline: How many nucleated cells were present was estimated from reference gene primer amplification. Profiling relied on immunoSEQ multiplex PCR, and the TCRdb table lists in-frame clones only, not all of them. V and J calls and clone size are given by that table; D and trimming were obtained from the DNA. Of 120,000 or so clones in the sample, roughly 90% are singletons; the top ten hold 7.6%.

V usage is TRBV3-1 (or the pseudogene TRBV3-2) and J usage is TRBJ2-5, with TRBD2 as a possible D gene (6 bases). This TCR derives from a man aged 50-60 years with acute or convalescent COVID-19. Sequences were obtained from peripheral blood. The CDR3 loop is CASSPQTKGTLRETQYF. The CDR3 coding sequence is TGTGCCAGCAGCCCTCAAACTAAAGGGACTTTGCGAGAGACCCAGTACTTC.